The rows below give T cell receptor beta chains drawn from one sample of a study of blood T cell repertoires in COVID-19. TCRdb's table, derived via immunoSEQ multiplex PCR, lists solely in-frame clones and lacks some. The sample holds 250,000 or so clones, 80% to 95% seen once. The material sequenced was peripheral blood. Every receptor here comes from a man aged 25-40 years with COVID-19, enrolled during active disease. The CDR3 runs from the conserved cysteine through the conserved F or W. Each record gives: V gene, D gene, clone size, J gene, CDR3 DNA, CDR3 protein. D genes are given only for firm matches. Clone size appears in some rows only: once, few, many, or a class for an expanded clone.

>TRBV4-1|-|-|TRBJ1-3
TGCGCCAGCAGCCAAGTTGGAGGGCGGAAAGGAAACACCATATATTTT
CASSQVGGRKGNTIYF
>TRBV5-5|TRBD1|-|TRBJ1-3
TGTGCCAGCAGCTTGGCGGTAGGGACAGGGGTCGGAAACACCATATATTTT
CASSLAVGTGVGNTIYF
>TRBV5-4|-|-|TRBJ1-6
TGTGCCAGCAGCCCGCAGGAGGGCAATTCACCCCTCCACTTT
CASSPQEGNSPLHF
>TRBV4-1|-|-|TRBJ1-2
TGCGCCAGCAGCCAATGGCAGGATCCTGACTATGGCTACACCTTC
CASSQWQDPDYGYTF
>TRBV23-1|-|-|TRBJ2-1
TGCGCCAGTTTTCCCGTTGCGCGGCAGTTCTTC
CASFPVARQFF
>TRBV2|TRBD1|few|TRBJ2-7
TGTGCCAGCAGTAGGGACAGGGTCACAACCTACGAGCAGTACTTC
CASSRDRVTTYEQYF
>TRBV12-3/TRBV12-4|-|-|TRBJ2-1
TGTGCCAGCAGTTTTCAGACAGAGCAGTTCTTC
CASSFQTEQFF
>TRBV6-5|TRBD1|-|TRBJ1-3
TGTGCCAGCAGTTACGAGGGGGCGTCAGGAAACACCATATATTTT
CASSYEGASGNTIYF
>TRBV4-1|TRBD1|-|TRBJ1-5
TGCGCCAGCAGCCAAGAACAGGGGAATCAGCCCCAGCATTTT
CASSQEQGNQPQHF
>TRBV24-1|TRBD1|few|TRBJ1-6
TGTGCCACCAGTGCCGGGACAGACTATAATTCACCCCTCCACTTT
CATSAGTDYNSPLHF
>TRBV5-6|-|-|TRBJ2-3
TGTGCCAGCAGCTTGGCTCCGGACAGCCCTAGCACAGATACGCAGTATTTT
CASSLAPDSPSTDTQYF
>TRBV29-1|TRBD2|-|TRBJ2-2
TGCAGCGTTGGGACTAGCGGGGGTTGGGGCACCGGGGAGCTGTTTTTT
CSVGTSGGWGTGELFF
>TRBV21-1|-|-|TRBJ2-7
TGTGCCAGCAGCCTCAATCCGGGGAACAACTCCTACGAGCAGTACTTC
CASSLNPGNNSYEQYF
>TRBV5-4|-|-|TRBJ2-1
TGTGCCAGCAGCTTGATATCCGTTAATGAGCAGTTCTTC
CASSLISVNEQFF
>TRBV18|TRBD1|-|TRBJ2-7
TGTGCCAGCTCACCAGGACAGGGGGAAACCTACGAGCAGTACTTC
CASSPGQGETYEQYF
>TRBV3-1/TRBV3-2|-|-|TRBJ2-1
TGTGCCAGCAGCCAGGGGGGCAATGAGCAGTTCTTC
CASSQGGNEQFF
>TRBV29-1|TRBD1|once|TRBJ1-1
TGCAGCGTCTTACCCGGACAGGGAAGGTATGCTTTCTTT
CSVLPGQGRYAFF
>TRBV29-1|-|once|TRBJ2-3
TGCAGCGCATTAAATGACAGGTCGTCTGGTTTATATCTTCCGGACACAGATACGCAGTATTTT
CSALNDRSSGLYLPDTDTQYF
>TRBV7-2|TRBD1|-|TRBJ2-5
TGTGCCAGCAGCCCCTGGACAGGCCAAGAGACCCAGTACTTC
CASSPWTGQETQYF
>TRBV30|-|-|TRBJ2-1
TGTGCCTGGAGTGCGGGGGATGAGCAGTTCTTC
CAWSAGDEQFF
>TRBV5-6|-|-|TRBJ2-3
TGTGCCAGCAGCTCCGCCCACGGGAGCACAGATACGCAGTATTTT
CASSSAHGSTDTQYF
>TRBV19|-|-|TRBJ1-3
TGTGCCAGTAGTCCCCTACTAAGGACTGGAAACACCATATATTTT
CASSPLLRTGNTIYF
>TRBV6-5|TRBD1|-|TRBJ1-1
TGTGCCAGCAGCTACAGGGGGCCCACTGAAGCTTTCTTT
CASSYRGPTEAFF
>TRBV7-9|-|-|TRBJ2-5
TGTGCCAGCAGCTTAGGCCAGATTCAAGAGACCCAGTACTTC
CASSLGQIQETQYF
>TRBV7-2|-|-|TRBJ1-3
TGTGCCAGCAGCTTACGACGGGTCTCTGGAAACACCATATATTTT
CASSLRRVSGNTIYF
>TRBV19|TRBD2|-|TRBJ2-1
TGTGCCAGTAGTATTTCGGGGGGGGCACTTCGGGAGCAGTTCTTC
CASSISGGALREQFF
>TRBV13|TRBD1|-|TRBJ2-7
TGTGCCAGCAGCTTGGACAGGGGGCAAGAGCAGTACTTC
CASSLDRGQEQYF
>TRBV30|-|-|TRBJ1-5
TGTGCCTGGAGTTACGGACAGCCCAATCAGCCCCAGCATTTT
CAWSYGQPNQPQHF
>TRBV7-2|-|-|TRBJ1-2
TGTGCCAGCAGCTTAGGCGATGGCTACACCTTC
CASSLGDGYTF
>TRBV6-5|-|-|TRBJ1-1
TGTGCCAGCAGTTCCCCGACAGGAAACACTGAAGCTTTCTTT
CASSSPTGNTEAFF
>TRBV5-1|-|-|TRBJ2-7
TGCGCCAGCAGCTTGACAGGGTACGAGCAGTACTTC
CASSLTGYEQYF
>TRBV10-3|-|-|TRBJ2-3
TGTGCCATCAGGGGCTACCTAACAGATACGCAGTATTTT
CAIRGYLTDTQYF
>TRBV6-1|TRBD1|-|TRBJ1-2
TGTGCCAGCAGTGAGGACAGGGGGCGCGGCTATGGCTACACCTTC
CASSEDRGRGYGYTF
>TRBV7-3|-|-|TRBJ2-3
TGTGCCAGCAGCTTTCCAGGGGGCACAGATACGCAGTATTTT
CASSFPGGTDTQYF
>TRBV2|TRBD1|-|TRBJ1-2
TGTGCCAGCAGTGGAACGGGACAGGGTGTCGGCTACACCTTC
CASSGTGQGVGYTF
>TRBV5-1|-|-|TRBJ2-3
TGCGCCAGCAGCTTGGCGGCACAGACAGATACGCAGTATTTT
CASSLAAQTDTQYF
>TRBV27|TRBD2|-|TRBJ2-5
TGTGCCAGCAGAAGGACTAGCGGGGGAATCTACCAAGAGACCCAGTACTTC
CASRRTSGGIYQETQYF
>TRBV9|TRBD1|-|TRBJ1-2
TGTGCCAGCAGCCCCCGGGACAGAGGAGGGGGTTGGTATGGCTACACCTTC
CASSPRDRGGGWYGYTF
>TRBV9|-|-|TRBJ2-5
TGTGCCAGCAGCGGGACTAGTGGGGGGCTATACCAAGAGACCCAGTACTTC
CASSGTSGGLYQETQYF
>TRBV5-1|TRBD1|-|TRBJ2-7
TGCGCCAGCAGTTTAGACAGGGGGCGTTACGAGCAGTACTTC
CASSLDRGRYEQYF
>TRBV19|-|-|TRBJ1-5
TGTGCCAGTAGACAGGATAAAGGGAATCAGCCCCAGCATTTT
CASRQDKGNQPQHF
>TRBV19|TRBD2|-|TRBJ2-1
TGTGCCAGTAGTATGGCTAGCGGGGTATCCTACAATGAGCAGTTCTTC
CASSMASGVSYNEQFF
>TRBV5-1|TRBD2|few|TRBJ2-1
TGCGCCAGCAGCTTCCTGACTAGCGGGGGGACTAATGAGCAGTTCTTC
CASSFLTSGGTNEQFF
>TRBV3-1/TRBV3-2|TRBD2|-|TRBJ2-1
TGTGCCAGCAGCCAAGATCCAGCGGGGGGATACAATGAGCAGTTCTTC
CASSQDPAGGYNEQFF
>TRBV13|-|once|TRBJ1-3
TGTGCCAGCAGCCCCCGCGGCCTCTCTGGAAACACCATATATTTT
CASSPRGLSGNTIYF
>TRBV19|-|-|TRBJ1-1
TGTGCCAGTAGACAGATGAACACTGAAGCTTTCTTT
CASRQMNTEAFF
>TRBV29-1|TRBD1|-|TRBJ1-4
TGCAGCGTTGAAGATAGACAGGGGGCTCATGAAAAACTGTTTTTT
CSVEDRQGAHEKLFF
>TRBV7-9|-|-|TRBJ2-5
TGTGCCAGCAGCCCGAGTGGAGAGACCCAGTACTTC
CASSPSGETQYF
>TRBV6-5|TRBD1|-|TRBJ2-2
TGTGCCAGCAGTTACTCGGGACAGGCCGGGGAGCTGTTTTTT
CASSYSGQAGELFF
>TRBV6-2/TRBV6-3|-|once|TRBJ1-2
TGTGCCAGCAGTTTACTCCGGACAGCCGTGGGCTACACCTTC
CASSLLRTAVGYTF
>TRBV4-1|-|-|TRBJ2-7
TGCGCCAGCAGCCAAGAAGTGGGGAGGGGGGAGCAGTACTTC
CASSQEVGRGEQYF
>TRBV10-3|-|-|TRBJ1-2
TGTGCCATCCAGGGGACCTATGGCTACACCTTC
CAIQGTYGYTF
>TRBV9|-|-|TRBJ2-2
TGTGCCAGCAGCCCAGGACTCGACACCGGGGAGCTGTTTTTT
CASSPGLDTGELFF
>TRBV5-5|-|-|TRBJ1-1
TGTGCCAGCAGCTTGCCCCGGGACACTCTGGGGTTCGCTGAAGCTTTCTTT
CASSLPRDTLGFAEAFF